The 24 T cell receptor beta chains below come from one sample, sequenced in a study of cytomegalovirus exposure and HLA in healthy donors. PCR primers comprised 60 Vbeta and 13 Jbeta primers. Sequencing used immunoSEQ multiplex PCR; TCRdb keeps in-frame clones, though not all of them. The sample lists approximately 120,000 clones, under 80% seen once, with 4% in the top ten. The sequenced sample consisted of PBMCs. Receptors originate from a man aged 40-55 years in good health and CMV-seropositive.

V gene TRBV5-4 combines with J gene TRBJ2-2; 10 bases align to TRBD1. In germline, CDR1 is SGHNT, CDR2 YYREEE (reference sequence). The trim removed 3 bases at V and 5 bases at J, leaving 10 bases unmatched. CDR3 length: 17 amino acids. The CDR3 loop is CASSSPGTGVITGELFF. The CDR3 nucleotides read TGTGCCAGCAGCTCGCCCGGGACAGGGGTAATAACCGGGGAGCTGTTTTTT.

This chain uses TRBV28 with TRBJ1-5; TRBD1 matches at 7 bases. V was pared by 5 bases and J by 3 bases, with 7 bases of the junction left unmatched. The germline CDR1 and CDR2 sequences are MDHEN and SYDVKM. This CDR3 has 15 residues. CDR3 sequence: CASSPGTANNQPQHF. CDR3 in DNA: TGTGCCAGCAGTCCTGGGACAGCGAACAATCAGCCCCAGCATTTT.

The rearrangement links TRBV2 to TRBJ2-2; 9 bases line up with TRBD1. The CDR3 extends over 16 amino acids. Germline V gene lookup returns CDR1 SNHLY and CDR2 FYNNEI. The junction had 7 bases not matched to a gene; V was cut back by 2 bases and J by 6 bases. The CDR3 nucleotides are TGTGCCAGCAGTGAAATCGGGACAGGGCTCGCCGGGGAGCTGTTTTTT. This gives the protein CASSEIGTGLAGELFF.

The chain combines TRBV28 with TRBJ2-7, with 9 bases matching TRBD1. Trimming at V came to 7 bases and at J to 2 bases, leaving 6 bases not matched to a gene. The germline CDR1 and CDR2 sequences are MDHEN and SYDVKM. The CDR3 sequence is 14 residues long. This CDR3 reads CASKWGTGTYEQYF. The CDR3 DNA is TGTGCCAGCAAATGGGGGACAGGGACCTACGAGCAGTACTTC.

This rearrangement joins TRBV15 to TRBJ2-7; D gene uncertain. Per the germline V gene, CDR1 is LNHNV and CDR2 is YYDKDF (reference sequence). CDR3 length: 11 residues. V was shortened by 1 base and J by 8 bases, with 6 bases between the two germline ends. The CDR3 DNA follows: TGTGCCACCAGCAGAGGGAGACAGCAGTACTTC. This sequence encodes CATSRGRQQYF.

This rearrangement joins TRBV7-2 to TRBJ2-7, with 8 bases lining up with TRBD1. This CDR3 is 13 amino acids long. Germline V gives CDR1 SGHTA, CDR2 FQGNSA. Losses at the gene ends were 3 bases for V and 6 bases for J; bases not matched to a gene: 4. The CDR3 here is CASSFADRGEQYF. The CDR3 DNA reads as TGTGCCAGCAGCTTCGCCGACAGGGGCGAGCAGTACTTC. Supplemented by reference TRBV7-2 and TRBJ2-7, the full variable domain reads GAGVSQSPSNKVTEKGKDVELRCDPISGHTALYWYRQSLGQGLEFLIYFQGNSAPDKSGLPSDRFSAERTGGSVSTLTIQRTQQEDSAVYLCASSFADRGEQYFGPGTRLTVT.

This chain joins TRBV30 and TRBJ2-6; D possibly corresponds to TRBD1 (6 bases). This CDR3 region has 14 residues. The germline CDR1 and CDR2 sequences are GTSNPN and SVGIG (reference sequence). The ends were cut back, 7 bases at V and 3 bases at J, with 13 bases in the middle. The CDR3 here is CASNREYGANVLTF. The CDR3 region has the DNA TGTGCCTCTAACAGGGAGTATGGGGCCAACGTCCTGACTTTC.

This chain joins TRBV15 and TRBJ2-7; TRBD1 agrees at 9 bases. The length of the CDR3 is 14 residues. CDR1 is LNHNV and CDR2 is YYDKDF in the germline V gene (reference sequence). J gave up 0 bases and V 5 bases, and 2 bases lay outside the gene matches. The CDR3 protein is CATSGGQGSYEQYF. CDR3 nucleotide sequence: TGTGCCACCAGCGGGGGACAGGGCTCCTACGAGCAGTACTTC. Filled out from reference TRBV15 and TRBJ2-7, the complete variable domain reads DAMVIQNPRYQVTQFGKPVTLSCSQTLNHNVMYWYQQKSSQAPKLLFHYYDKDFNNEADTPDNFQSRRPNTSFCFLDIRSPGLGDTAMYLCATSGGQGSYEQYFGPGTRLTVT.

J is TRBJ2-1 and V is TRBV29-1; TRBD1 matches 8 bases. J lost 6 bases, V lost 2 bases, and 9 bases had no gene match. From germline, CDR1 is SQVTM and CDR2 ANQGSEA. The CDR3 is 15 amino acids. This CDR3 is CSVERRDRSLNEQFF. As DNA, the CDR3 is TGCAGCGTTGAAAGACGGGACAGGTCACTCAATGAGCAGTTCTTC.

V usage is TRBV27 and J usage is TRBJ2-7; D unresolved. Germline lookup yields CDR1 MNHEY and CDR2 SMNVEV (reference sequence). V was cut by 3 bases and J by 2 bases, with 8 bases left in between. The CDR3 is made up of 13 amino acids. CDR3 in amino acids: CASSFDLPYEQYF. CDR3 sequence (DNA): TGTGCCAGCAGTTTTGACTTACCCTACGAGCAGTACTTC.

The chain couples TRBV7-8 to TRBJ2-3; a weak D match, TRBD2 (6 bases). In germline, CDR1 is SGHVS, CDR2 FQNEAQ. CDR3 length equals 17 residues. With 5 bases removed from V and 3 bases from J, the gap between germline ends came to 21 bases. The CDR3 sequence: CASSRLVGGEGTDTQYF. The CDR3 DNA reads TGTGCCAGCAGCCGACTAGTTGGGGGAGAGGGGACAGATACGCAGTATTTT.

The chain carries TRBV18 and TRBJ1-2, with TRBD1 as a possible D gene (5 bases). This CDR3 comprises 15 residues. Germline assignment: CDR1 KGHSH and CDR2 LQKENI. V was shortened by 3 bases and J by 8 bases, with 19 bases between the two germline ends. DNA for the CDR3: TGTGCCAGCTCACCGTCGGGCAGGGATCCTTCCGGCTACACCTTC. It yields the protein CASSPSGRDPSGYTF.

CDR3 region: CASSTRDRANEKLFF. The CDR3, as DNA: TGTGCCAGCAGTACCAGGGACAGGGCTAATGAAAAACTGTTTTTT. The V and J genes are TRBV27 and TRBJ1-4, with TRBD1 matching 9 bases. Germline V gene sequence: CDR1 MNHEY, CDR2 SMNVEV (reference sequence). Unmatched junction bases numbered 4, after V lost 5 bases and J lost 3 bases. The CDR3 has 15 residues.

The genes are TRBV11-2 and TRBJ2-3; 12 bases match TRBD1. CDR1 SGHAT and CDR2 FQNNGV come from the germline V gene. CDR3 length equals 16 residues. V shed 3 bases, J shed 1 base, and the junction held 2 bases outside the gene matches. CDR3 sequence: CASSFGTGGGTDTQYF. The CDR3 nucleotides read TGTGCCAGCAGCTTCGGGACAGGGGGCGGCACAGATACGCAGTATTTT.

This chain joins TRBV2 and TRBJ2-7; D gene unclear. Per the germline V gene, CDR1 is SNHLY and CDR2 is FYNNEI. The CDR3 runs to 11 residues. Trimming left V 5 bases short and J 2 bases short, with 4 bases between. CDR3 region: CASSFTYEQYF. CDR3 nucleotides: TGTGCCAGCAGTTTTACCTACGAGCAGTACTTC.

This clone was seen a few times. The gene calls are TRBV28 and TRBJ1-6; D remains unclear. The CDR3 consists of 14 residues. Per the germline V gene, CDR1 is MDHEN and CDR2 is SYDVKM. Trimming removed 6 bases from V and 5 bases from J, with 11 bases in between. CDR3 residues: CASSLQRNNSPLHF. The CDR3 nucleotides are TGTGCCAGCAGCCTCCAGCGAAATAATTCACCCCTCCACTTT. The entire variable domain, with the rest obtained from reference TRBV28 and TRBJ1-6, is as follows: DVKVTQSSRYLVKRTGEKVFLECVQDMDHENMFWYRQDPGLGLRLIYFSYDVKMKEKGDIPEGYSVSREKKERFSLILESASTNQTSMYLCASSLQRNNSPLHFGNGTRLTVT.

The rearrangement links TRBV25-1 to TRBJ1-2; tentatively, D is TRBD1 (5 bases). Trimming stripped 5 bases from V and 3 bases from J, with 10 bases between. The CDR3 consists of 13 residues. CDR1 MGHDK and CDR2 SYGVNS come from the germline V gene. CDR3 sequence reads: CASSSVRDYGYTF. The CDR3 nucleotides read TGTGCCAGCAGTAGCGTCAGGGACTATGGCTACACCTTC.

The genes are TRBV30 and TRBJ2-7; TRBD2 is a possible D gene (5 bases). The germline CDR1 and CDR2 sequences are GTSNPN and SVGIG (reference sequence). Deletions cut 0 bases from V and 3 bases from J, with 6 bases between. The CDR3 spans 12 residues. CDR3 sequence (DNA): TGTGCCTGGAGTGTTGAGGGCTACGAGCAGTACTTC. Its translation is CAWSVEGYEQYF.

The J gene is TRBJ2-7, the V gene TRBV7-9; D is possibly TRBD1 (6 bases). Deletions cut 1 base from V and 4 bases from J, with 11 bases between. This CDR3 contains 14 residues. Germline CDR1 and CDR2: SEHNR and FQNEAQ (reference sequence). The CDR3 nucleotides are TGTGCCAGCAGCTTAGGTGGGGGCGCGTACGAGCAGTACTTC. Encoded protein: CASSLGGGAYEQYF. Based on the CDR3 plus reference TRBV7-9 and TRBJ2-7, the full variable domain is DTGVSQNPRHKITKRGQNVTFRCDPISEHNRLYWYRQTLGQGPEFLTYFQNEAQLEKSRLLSDRFSAERPKGSFSTLEIQRTEQGDSAMYLCASSLGGGAYEQYFGPGTRLTVT.

This clone came up once. The chain combines TRBV7-9 with TRBJ2-1, with 8 bases lining up with TRBD2. The CDR3 extends over 16 amino acids. Germline assignment: CDR1 SEHNR and CDR2 FQNEAQ (reference sequence). Unmatched junction bases numbered 13, after V lost 7 bases and J lost 5 bases. The CDR3, as DNA: TGTGCCAGCACGGATAATAAGCGGGAGCGGCACAATGAGCAGTTCTTC. This translates into CASTDNKRERHNEQFF.

This clone was picked up a small number of times. The gene calls are TRBV15 and TRBJ2-7; the match to TRBD2 covers 13 bases. Losses at the gene ends were 6 bases for V and 0 bases for J; bases not matched to a gene: 5. The CDR3 contains 16 residues. Germline CDR1 LNHNV, CDR2 YYDKDF (reference sequence). In DNA form, the CDR3 reads TGTGCCACCAGGACTAGCGGGGGGCCGAGCTCCTACGAGCAGTACTTC. Amino acid sequence: CATRTSGGPSSYEQYF.

CDR3 residues: CASSYSGQAPGETQYF. CDR3 sequence (DNA): TGTGCCAGCAGTTACTCTGGGCAGGCCCCAGGAGAGACCCAGTACTTC. The chain links TRBV6-5 to TRBJ2-5; no firm D call. The CDR3 contains 16 residues. CDR1 is MNHEY and CDR2 is SVGAGI in the germline V gene. V was clipped by 0 bases and J by 4 bases, with 15 bases between them.

The chain joins TRBV6-6 to TRBJ1-3; tentative D call: TRBD1 (5 bases). V was clipped by 7 bases and J by 6 bases, with 16 bases between them. CDR1 and CDR2 from the germline V gene are MNHNY and SVGAGI (reference sequence). CDR3 length equals 14 residues. The CDR3 nucleotides are TGTGCCAGCAACCAGGCAGGGAATGAAAACACCATATATTTT. It translates to CASNQAGNENTIYF.

This chain uses TRBV7-2 with TRBJ2-7; 10 nucleotides line up with TRBD2. Germline values: CDR1 SGHTA, CDR2 FQGNSA. The CDR3 is made up of 18 amino acids. V shed 2 bases, J shed 3 bases, and the junction held 13 bases outside the gene matches. This CDR3 is CASSLKVSSGSGDYEQYF. CDR3 in DNA: TGTGCCAGCAGCTTAAAAGTCTCTAGCGGGAGCGGAGACTACGAGCAGTACTTC.